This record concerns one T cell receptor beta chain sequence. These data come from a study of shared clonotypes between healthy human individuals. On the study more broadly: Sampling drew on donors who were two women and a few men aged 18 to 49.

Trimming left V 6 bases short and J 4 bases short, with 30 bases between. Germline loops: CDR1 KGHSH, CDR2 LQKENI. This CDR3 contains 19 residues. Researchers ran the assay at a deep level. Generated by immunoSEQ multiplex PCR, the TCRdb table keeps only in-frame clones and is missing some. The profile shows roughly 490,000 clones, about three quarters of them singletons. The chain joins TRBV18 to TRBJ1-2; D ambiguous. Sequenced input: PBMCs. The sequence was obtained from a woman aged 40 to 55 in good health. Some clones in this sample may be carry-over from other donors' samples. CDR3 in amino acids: CASSRTTDLFTKSGYGYTF. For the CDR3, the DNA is TGTGCCAGCTCCCGCACTACAGACCTCTTTACGAAGTCAGGCTATGGCTACACCTTC.